Listed below are T cell receptor beta chains from one sample, sequenced in a study of blood T cells in healthy people across ages. MiXCR was run by TCRdb on the 5' RACE reads, yielding one entry per CDR3 protein. Here the sample spans 550,000 to 650,000 distinct CDR3 sequences, about 30% being singletons. What was sequenced was blood. The source is a woman older than 75 in good health. CDR3s include the opening cysteine and the closing phenylalanine or tryptophan. Each record gives: V gene, clone size, J gene, D gene, CDR3 DNA, CDR3 protein. A D gene is named only where the DNA matches it firmly. Size is stated for part of the rows, as once, few or many counts, or as a class when the clone is expanded.

>TRBV5-6|many|TRBJ2-1|NA
TGTGCCAGCAGCTTGGCATCCGGGCCTAGGCCCAATGAGCAGTTCTTC
CASSLASGPRPNEQFF
>TRBV29-1|NA|TRBJ1-5|TRBD1
TGCAGTCACGGACAGGGTGGAAATCAGCCCCAGCATTTT
CSHGQGGNQPQHF
>TRBV7-9|many|TRBJ1-2|TRBD1
TGTGCCAGCAGCCCGGAGACAGGGGGGTCCTATGGCTACACCTTC
CASSPETGGSYGYTF
>TRBV9|NA|TRBJ1-1|NA
TGTGCCAGCACGAAGGGGGGGTCCACTGAAGCTTTCTTT
CASTKGGSTEAFF
>TRBV2|many|TRBJ2-7|TRBD1
TGTGCCAGCAGTGAAATTCCCGGACAGGGGATTTCCTACGAGCAGTACTTC
CASSEIPGQGISYEQYF
>TRBV29-1|few|TRBJ1-1|NA
TGCAGCGTTGGTCTAGGGGCGAGGACTGAAGCTTTCTTT
CSVGLGARTEAFF
>TRBV2|many|TRBJ1-1|NA
TGTGCCAGCACTACAAACACTGAAGCTTTCTTT
CASTTNTEAFF
>TRBV4-3|many|TRBJ2-3|NA
TGCGCCAGCAGCCAAGGGTTCAGGGGGGGCACAGATACGCAGTATTTT
CASSQGFRGGTDTQYF
>TRBV6-1|many|TRBJ2-3|NA
TGTGCCAGCAGTGAAGGGGGGGCGACAGATACGCAGTATTTT
CASSEGGATDTQYF
>TRBV7-3|few|TRBJ2-5|TRBD1
TGTGCCAGCAGCTTGACAGGGGACCGGACCCAGTACTTC
CASSLTGDRTQYF
>TRBV7-9|many|TRBJ1-4|NA
TGTGCCAGCAGCTTAGGAGGTGGTAATGAAAAACTGTTTTTT
CASSLGGGNEKLFF
>TRBV20-1|NA|TRBJ2-1|TRBD2
TGCAGTGCTAGAGTACCCAGCGGCGGGGGAGTTTCCTACAATGAGCAGTTCTTC
CSARVPSGGGVSYNEQFF
>TRBV29-1|many|TRBJ1-1|TRBD1
TGCAGCGTTTCCCGACAGGGTAAGGCTTTCTTT
CSVSRQGKAFF
>TRBV28|NA|TRBJ2-1|NA
TGTGCCAGCGTTACAAACAATGAGCAGTTCTTC
CASVTNNEQFF
>TRBV27|many|TRBJ2-6|NA
TGTGCCAGCAGTTCCGTCTCTGGGGCCAACGTCCTGACTTTC
CASSSVSGANVLTF
>TRBV20-1|NA|TRBJ2-2|NA
TGCAGTGCTAGAGATCGTTCTAGAGGGACCGGGGAGCTGTTTTTT
CSARDRSRGTGELFF
>TRBV6-6|many|TRBJ2-7|NA
TGTGCCAGCAGCAATCTCTACGAGCAGTACTTC
CASSNLYEQYF
>TRBV30|NA|TRBJ2-6|NA
TGTGCCTGGAGTGTACGGGCCGGGACCGGGGCCAACGTCCTGACTTTC
CAWSVRAGTGANVLTF
>TRBV30|NA|TRBJ2-7|TRBD1
TGTGCCTGGGGCGGACAGGGGGGCGAGCAGTACTTC
CAWGGQGGEQYF
>TRBV5-1|many|TRBJ2-7|TRBD1
TGCGCCAGCAGCTCGGGACAGCAAAAATACGAGCAGTACTTC
CASSSGQQKYEQYF
>TRBV6-2/TRBV6-3|many|TRBJ2-7|NA
TGTGCCAGCAGCTCCAAGGGGGGTGACTCCTACGAGCAGTACTTC
CASSSKGGDSYEQYF
>TRBV4-1|NA|TRBJ1-5|NA
TGCGCCAGCAGCCAATTCGAGACGAGCAATCAGCCCCAGCATTTT
CASSQFETSNQPQHF
>TRBV20-1|few|TRBJ2-5|NA
TGCAGTGCTGGCCCTGGGGGGGCACAAGAGACCCAGTACTTC
CSAGPGGAQETQYF
>TRBV12-3/TRBV12-4|NA|TRBJ1-5|NA
TGTGCCAGCATCGGGGCAGGGATGTTGAATCAGCCCCAGCATTTT
CASIGAGMLNQPQHF
>TRBV20-1|many|TRBJ2-5|TRBD2
TGCAGTGCTAGAGGTTACCGAGCGGGGGGCCAAGAGACCCAGTACTTC
CSARGYRAGGQETQYF
>TRBV5-8|NA|TRBJ2-1|NA
TGTGCCAGCAGCGTGGCCGGAGGGAGCTCCTACAATGAGCAGTTCTTC
CASSVAGGSSYNEQFF
>TRBV11-1|few|TRBJ2-1|TRBD2
TGTGCCAGCAGCTTCGGACTAGCGGGGGGGCACAATGAGCAGTTCTTC
CASSFGLAGGHNEQFF
>TRBV28|NA|TRBJ2-7|TRBD1
TGTGCCAGCTCACAGGGGAGAAGCTCCTACGAGCAGTACTTC
CASSQGRSSYEQYF
>TRBV5-6|many|TRBJ1-1|NA
TGTGCCAGCAGCTTAACAGGGTTTGAAGCTTTCTTT
CASSLTGFEAFF
>TRBV2|few|TRBJ2-3|NA
TGTGCCAGCATCTTATCGGACCGTGGCACAGATACGCAGTATTTT
CASILSDRGTDTQYF
>TRBV5-5|NA|TRBJ1-1|TRBD1
TGTGCCAGCAGCTTATCGACAGGGGAATACACTGAAGCTTTCTTT
CASSLSTGEYTEAFF
>TRBV7-2|NA|TRBJ2-1|TRBD2
TGTGCCAGCAGCCAAACTAGCGGGGAATACAATGAGCAGTTCTTC
CASSQTSGEYNEQFF
>TRBV7-8|NA|TRBJ2-3|TRBD1
TGTGCTGGCAGGCGCGGGACAGGCTGGGCCGATACGCAGTATTTT
CAGRRGTGWADTQYF
>TRBV15|many|TRBJ1-2|TRBD1
TGTGCCACCGCTCGGGACAGGTCCTATGGCTACACCTTC
CATARDRSYGYTF
>TRBV5-5|many|TRBJ2-7|NA
TGTGCCAGCAGCGAGAGCTTGACAGCTATCTACGAGCAGTACTTC
CASSESLTAIYEQYF
>TRBV6-2/TRBV6-3|NA|TRBJ2-7|NA
TGTGCCAGCAGTTACTCGTTGGAAATGTACTTC
CASSYSLEMYF
>TRBV7-2|NA|TRBJ2-5|NA
TGTGCCAGCAGCCAGTCCGTCCAGGAGACCCAGTACTTC
CASSQSVQETQYF